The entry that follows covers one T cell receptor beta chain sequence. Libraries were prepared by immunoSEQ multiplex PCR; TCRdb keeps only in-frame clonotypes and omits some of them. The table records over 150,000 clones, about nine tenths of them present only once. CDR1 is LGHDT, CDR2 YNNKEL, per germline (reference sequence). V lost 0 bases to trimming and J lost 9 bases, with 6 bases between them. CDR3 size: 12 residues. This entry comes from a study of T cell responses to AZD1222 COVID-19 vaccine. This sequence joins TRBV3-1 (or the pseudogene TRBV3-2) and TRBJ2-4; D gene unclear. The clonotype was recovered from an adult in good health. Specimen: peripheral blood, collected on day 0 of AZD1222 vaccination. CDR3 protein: CASSQDPGIQYF. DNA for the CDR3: TGTGCCAGCAGCCAAGATCCGGGCATTCAGTACTTC.